A selection of T cell receptor beta chains follows, all from one sample in a study of blood T cell repertoires in COVID-19. The assay was immunoSEQ multiplex PCR, and TCRdb's table has in-frame clones only and misses some. The sample yields roughly 240,000 clones, 86% seen once. Sequenced sample: peripheral blood. All receptors come from a woman of 80 years or more with COVID-19, enrolled during active disease. The conserved cysteine and the conserved F or W are not part of the CDR3 here. Each record gives: V gene, J gene, CDR3 protein.

V: TRBV10-3
J: TRBJ2-5
CDR3: AISEAGGRVETQY

V: TRBV28
J: TRBJ1-2
CDR3: ASSFILTGGTDYGYT

V: TRBV5-4
J: TRBJ1-6
CDR3: ASTSIDRGTSPLH

V: TRBV7-6
J: TRBJ1-6
CDR3: ASSLARAGQDSPLH

V: TRBV7-2
J: TRBJ1-1
CDR3: ASSLRGGSSGNTEAF

V: TRBV25-1
J: TRBJ1-5
CDR3: ASGQDPNQPQH

V: TRBV27
J: TRBJ1-6
CDR3: ASSMGGTGGSPLH

V: TRBV7-2
J: TRBJ2-5
CDR3: ASSLVFGGEETQY

V: TRBV11-2
J: TRBJ2-7
CDR3: ASSSNQGAYEQY

V: TRBV28
J: TRBJ1-1
CDR3: ASSLSGEPLYTEAF

V: TRBV5-4
J: TRBJ2-4
CDR3: ASSRGTSGTQNIQY

V: TRBV28
J: TRBJ1-2
CDR3: ASRLDRGGQRYGYT

V: TRBV6-2/TRBV6-3
J: TRBJ1-2
CDR3: ASSLRPPVTGSYGYT

V: TRBV28
J: TRBJ2-3
CDR3: ASSATSGGAWDTQY

V: TRBV11-2
J: TRBJ1-6
CDR3: ASRILDGGNSPLH

V: TRBV6-1
J: TRBJ1-2
CDR3: ASSGGTGDLNYGYT

V: TRBV6-2/TRBV6-3
J: TRBJ2-1
CDR3: ASSYQGTSSEQF